The T cell receptor (beta chain) under discussion was sequenced for a study of T cell responses to AZD1222 COVID-19 vaccine. Germline CDR1 GTSNPN, CDR2 SVGIG (reference sequence). The V and J ends lost 0 bases and 0 bases respectively, with 6 bases between them. The CDR3 contains 14 residues. TCRdb's copy holds only in-frame clones and misses some; the assay was immunoSEQ multiplex PCR. Among some 39,000 clones listed, about 92% were seen once. Study-wide results and caveats: Baseline serostatus was positive in only a handful of AZD1222 recipients.

Points on this clone: What it recognizes is unknown.

The TCR was taken from an adult who received the AZD1222 COVID-19 vaccine. The sequenced sample was peripheral blood, obtained 28 days after the second AZD1222 dose. J is TRBJ1-5 and V is TRBV30; D not resolved. DNA for the CDR3: TGTGCCTGGAGTGTAGATTTTAGCAATCAGCCCCAGCATTTT. This codes for CAWSVDFSNQPQHF.